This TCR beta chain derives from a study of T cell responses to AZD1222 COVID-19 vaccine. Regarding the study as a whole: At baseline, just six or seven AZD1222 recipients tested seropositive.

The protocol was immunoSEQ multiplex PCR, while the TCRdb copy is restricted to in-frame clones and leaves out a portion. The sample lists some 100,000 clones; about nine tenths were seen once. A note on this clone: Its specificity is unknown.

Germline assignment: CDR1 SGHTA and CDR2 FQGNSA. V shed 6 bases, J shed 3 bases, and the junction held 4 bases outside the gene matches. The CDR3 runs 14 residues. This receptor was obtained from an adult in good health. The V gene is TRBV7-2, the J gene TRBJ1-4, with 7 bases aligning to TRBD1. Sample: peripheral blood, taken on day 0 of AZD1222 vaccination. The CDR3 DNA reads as TGTGCCAGCAGGAAGGGGGCAGCTAATGAAAAACTGTTTTTT. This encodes CASRKGAANEKLFF.